These 9 T cell receptor beta chains were sequenced from one sample in a study of T cell repertoires in cytomegalovirus infection. Each CDR3 protein gets one entry after TCRdb re-called the reads with MiXCR. The sample holds approximately 500,000 distinct CDR3 sequences, more than 15% seen once. The sample comprised CD8+ T cells from PBMCs. The receptors stem from a human donor in good health (CMV status not recorded). Some clones in this sample may be carry-over from other donors' samples.

This clonotype was recorded at least ten times. This chain links TRBV28 with TRBJ1-4; possible D gene TRBD1, 5 bases. The germline gives CDR1 MDHEN, CDR2 SYDVKM. V shed 3 bases and J shed 0 bases, with 11 bases lying between them. The CDR3 is 16 residues long. CDR3 DNA: TGTGCCAGCAGTTTGAAGGGGAGCCCAACTAATGAAAAACTGTTTTTT. Translation gives CASSLKGSPTNEKLFF.

This clonotype came up many times. The chain joins TRBV7-7 to TRBJ2-1, with D hard to call. Per the germline V gene, CDR1 is SSHAT and CDR2 is FNYEAQ (reference sequence). This CDR3 is 15 amino acids long. V shed 3 bases and J shed 0 bases, with 9 bases lying between them. DNA for the CDR3: TGTGCCAGCAGCTTGACGGTTAGCTCCTACAATGAGCAGTTCTTC. This encodes CASSLTVSSYNEQFF.

In this sample, this clonotype turned up a few times. Sequence at one end of the junction differs from germline and may be a read error. V gene TRBV13 combines with J gene TRBJ2-7; TRBD1 aligns across 9 bases. The length of the CDR3 is 15 residues. Germline values: CDR1 PRHDT, CDR2 FYEKMQ (reference sequence). This chain's CDR3 is CASSFRDRVSYGQYF. The CDR3 DNA reads TGTGCCAGCAGCTTCCGGGACAGGGTCTCCTACGGGCAGTACTTC.

In this sample, this clonotype turned up many times. The chain recombines TRBV2 with TRBJ1-1, with 7 bases lining up with TRBD1. CDR1 is SNHLY, CDR2 FYNNEI, per germline. The CDR3 is 13 amino acids. J gave up 6 bases and V 5 bases, and 6 bases lay outside the gene matches. The CDR3 spells CASSPPTGPEAFF. The CDR3 coding sequence is TGTGCCAGCAGTCCGCCGACAGGGCCTGAAGCTTTCTTT.

This chain links TRBV10-3 with TRBJ1-2; D is possibly TRBD1 (5 bases). Germline V gives CDR1 ENHRY, CDR2 SYGVKD. V was pared by 0 bases and J by 7 bases, with 9 bases between. The CDR3 has 13 residues. The CDR3 protein is CAISESLGVGYTF. CDR3 sequence (DNA): TGTGCCATCAGTGAGTCTCTAGGGGTTGGCTACACCTTC.

This clonotype was recorded many times. The CDR3 DNA follows: TGTGCCAGCAGCTCCCGGGAAGGGAGGGGAGGCTCCTACGAGCAGTACTTC. Translation gives CASSSREGRGGSYEQYF. V usage is TRBV7-9 and J usage is TRBJ2-7; 7 bases are shared with TRBD2. Trimming cost V 4 bases and J 0 bases; bases outside gene matches: 12. In germline, CDR1 is SEHNR, CDR2 FQNEAQ (reference sequence). The CDR3 loop spans 17 amino acids.

About this clonotype: Here the CDR3 omits its conserved ending phenylalanine or tryptophan, so a read error is the likely source. The chain employs TRBV5-4 and TRBJ2-7; the match to TRBD1 covers 7 bases. The CDR3 spans 14 residues. CDR1 is SGHNT and CDR2 is YYREEE in the germline V gene (reference sequence). The CDR3 region is CASSLDRTLYEQYL. The CDR3 nucleotides are TGTGCCAGCAGTTTGGACAGGACTCTCTACGAGCAGTACTTA.

This clonotype was seen repeatedly, ten times or more. Written as DNA, the CDR3 is TGTGCCAGCAGCTTAAGGCAGAACTATGGCTACACCTTC. This translates into CASSLRQNYGYTF. The V and J genes are TRBV7-9 and TRBJ1-2, with D uncertain. Trimming took off 2 bases at V and 2 bases at J, with 6 bases between the two ends. The CDR3 length is 13 residues. Germline loops: CDR1 SEHNR, CDR2 FQNEAQ (reference sequence).

This clonotype was counted many times. The rearrangement joins TRBV7-8 to TRBJ1-5; D might be TRBD1 (6 bases). The CDR3 has 16 residues. CDR1 and CDR2 (germline): SGHVS, FQNEAQ. The V end was cut by 3 bases, the J end by 0 bases, with 12 bases between. CDR3 bases: TGTGCCAGCAGCTTTCTAGGGGGGAATAGCAATCAGCCCCAGCATTTT. Protein sequence: CASSFLGGNSNQPQHF.